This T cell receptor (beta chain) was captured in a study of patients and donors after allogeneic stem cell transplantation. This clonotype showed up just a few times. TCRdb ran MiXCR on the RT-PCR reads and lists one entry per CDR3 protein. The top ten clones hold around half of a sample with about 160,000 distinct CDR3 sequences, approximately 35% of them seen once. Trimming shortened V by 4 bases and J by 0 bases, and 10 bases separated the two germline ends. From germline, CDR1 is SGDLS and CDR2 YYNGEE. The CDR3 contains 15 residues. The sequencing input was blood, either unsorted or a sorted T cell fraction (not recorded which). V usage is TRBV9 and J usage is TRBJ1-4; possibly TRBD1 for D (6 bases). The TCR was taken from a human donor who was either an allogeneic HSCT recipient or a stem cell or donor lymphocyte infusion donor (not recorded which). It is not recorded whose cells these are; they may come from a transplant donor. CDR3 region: CASSSGGATNEKLFF. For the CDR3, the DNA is TGTGCCAGCAGCTCCGGGGGCGCAACTAATGAAAAACTGTTTTTT. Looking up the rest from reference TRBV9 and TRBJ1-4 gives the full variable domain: DSGVTQTPKHLITATGQRVTLRCSPRSGDLSVYWYQQSLDQGLQFLIQYYNGEERAKGNILERFSAQQFPDLHSELNLSSLELGDSALYFCASSSGGATNEKLFFGSGTQLSVL.